The entry below gives a single TCR beta chain sequence along with its context. The source of the sample is a study of blood T cell repertoires in COVID-19. Study background: COVID-19 samples collected from the United States, Italy and Spain covered acute and convalescent phases. Sample material is recorded as cDNA or gDNA derived from T cells, B-cell-depleted T cells, or PBMCs.

The germline V gene has CDR1 SGDLS and CDR2 YYNGEE. CDR3 length equals 14 residues. The V and J ends lost 5 bases and 3 bases respectively, with 12 bases between them. Original processing methods: Quantification of nucleated cells was approximated via reference gene primer amplification. Profiled with immunoSEQ multiplex PCR; TCRdb holds only in-frame clones, not every one. The V and J calls and clone size are taken from that table; D and trimming were inferred from the DNA. Of around 210,000 clones listed, about 90% are singletons. Sequences were obtained from peripheral blood. The rearrangement uses TRBV9 and TRBJ1-3, with D perhaps matching TRBD1 (5 bases). The receptor comes from a woman aged 70-85 years with acute or convalescent COVID-19. This chain's CDR3 is CASSAGWDGNTIYF. As DNA, the CDR3 is TGTGCCAGCAGTGCAGGGTGGGATGGAAACACCATATATTTT.